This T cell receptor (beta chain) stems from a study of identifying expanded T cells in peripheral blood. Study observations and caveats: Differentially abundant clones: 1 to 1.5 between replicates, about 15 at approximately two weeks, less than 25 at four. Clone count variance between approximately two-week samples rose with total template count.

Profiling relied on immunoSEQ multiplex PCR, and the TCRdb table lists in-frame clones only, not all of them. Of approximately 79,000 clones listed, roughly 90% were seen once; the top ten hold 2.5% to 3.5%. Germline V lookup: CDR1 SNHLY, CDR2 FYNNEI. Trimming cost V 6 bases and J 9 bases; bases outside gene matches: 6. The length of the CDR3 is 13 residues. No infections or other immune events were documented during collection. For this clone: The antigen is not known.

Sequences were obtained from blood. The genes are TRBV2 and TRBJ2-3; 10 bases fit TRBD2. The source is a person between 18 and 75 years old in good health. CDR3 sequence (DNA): TGTGCCAGCAGAGCTATACTAGCGGGGACGCAGTATTTT. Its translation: CASRAILAGTQYF.